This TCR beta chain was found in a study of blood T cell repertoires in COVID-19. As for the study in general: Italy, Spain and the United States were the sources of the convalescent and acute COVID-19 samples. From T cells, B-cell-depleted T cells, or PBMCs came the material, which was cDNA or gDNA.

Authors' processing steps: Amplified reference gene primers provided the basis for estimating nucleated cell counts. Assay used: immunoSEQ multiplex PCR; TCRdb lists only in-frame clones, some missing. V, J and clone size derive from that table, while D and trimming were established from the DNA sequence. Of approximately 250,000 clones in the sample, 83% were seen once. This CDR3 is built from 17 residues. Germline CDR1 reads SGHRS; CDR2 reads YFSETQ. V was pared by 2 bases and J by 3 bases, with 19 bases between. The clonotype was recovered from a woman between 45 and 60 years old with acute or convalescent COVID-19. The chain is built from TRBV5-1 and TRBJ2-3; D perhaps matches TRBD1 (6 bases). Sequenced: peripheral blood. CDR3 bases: TGCGCCAGCAGCTTTGTCGGGCAGGGGATCCGAACAGATACGCAGTATTTT. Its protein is CASSFVGQGIRTDTQYF.